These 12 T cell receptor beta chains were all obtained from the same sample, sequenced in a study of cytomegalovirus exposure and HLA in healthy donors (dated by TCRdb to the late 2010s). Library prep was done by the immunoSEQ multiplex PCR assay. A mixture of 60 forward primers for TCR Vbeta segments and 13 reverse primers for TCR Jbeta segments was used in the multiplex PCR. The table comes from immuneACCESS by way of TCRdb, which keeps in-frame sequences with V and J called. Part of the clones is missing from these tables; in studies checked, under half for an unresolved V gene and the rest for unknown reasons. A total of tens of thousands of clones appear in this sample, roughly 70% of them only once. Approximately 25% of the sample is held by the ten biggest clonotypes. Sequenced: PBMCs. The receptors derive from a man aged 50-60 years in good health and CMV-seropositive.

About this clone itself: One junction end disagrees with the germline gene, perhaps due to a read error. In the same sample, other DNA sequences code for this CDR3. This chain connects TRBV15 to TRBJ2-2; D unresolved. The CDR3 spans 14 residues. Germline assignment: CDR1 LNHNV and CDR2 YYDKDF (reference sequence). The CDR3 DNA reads TGTGCCACCAGAGAGGAAGGTTACACCGGAGAGCTGTTTTTT. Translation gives CATREEGYTGELFF.

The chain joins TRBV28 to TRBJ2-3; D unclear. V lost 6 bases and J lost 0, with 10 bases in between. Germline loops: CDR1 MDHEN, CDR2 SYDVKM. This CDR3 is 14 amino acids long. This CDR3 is CASRPGGSTDTQYF. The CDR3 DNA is TGTGCCAGCAGGCCGGGTGGAAGCACAGATACGCAGTATTTT.

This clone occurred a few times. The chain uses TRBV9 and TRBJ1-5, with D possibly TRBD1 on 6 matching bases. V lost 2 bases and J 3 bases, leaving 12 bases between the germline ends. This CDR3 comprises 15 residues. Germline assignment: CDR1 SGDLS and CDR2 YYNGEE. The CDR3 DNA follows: TGTGCCAGCAGCGTTTCTGGGGGCCCCAATCAGCCCCAGCATTTT. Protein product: CASSVSGGPNQPQHF. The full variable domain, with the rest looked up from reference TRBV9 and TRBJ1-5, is DSGVTQTPKHLITATGQRVTLRCSPRSGDLSVYWYQQSLDQGLQFLIQYYNGEERAKGNILERFSAQQFPDLHSELNLSSLELGDSALYFCASSVSGGPNQPQHFGDGTRLSIL.

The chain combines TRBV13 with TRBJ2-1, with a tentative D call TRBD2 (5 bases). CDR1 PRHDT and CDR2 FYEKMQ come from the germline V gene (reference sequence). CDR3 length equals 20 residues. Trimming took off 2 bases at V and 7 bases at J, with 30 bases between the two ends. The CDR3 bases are TGTGCCAGCAGCTTACTAGACAACAGCCGGACTGCGAGGTTTTGGAATGAGCAGTTCTTC. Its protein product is CASSLLDNSRTARFWNEQFF.

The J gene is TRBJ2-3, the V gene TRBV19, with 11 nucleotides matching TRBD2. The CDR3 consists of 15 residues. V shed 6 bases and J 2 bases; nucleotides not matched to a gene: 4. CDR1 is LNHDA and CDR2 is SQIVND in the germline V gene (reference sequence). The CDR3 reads CASSLGLADTDTQYF. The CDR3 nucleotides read TGTGCCAGTAGCCTGGGACTAGCGGACACAGATACGCAGTATTTT.

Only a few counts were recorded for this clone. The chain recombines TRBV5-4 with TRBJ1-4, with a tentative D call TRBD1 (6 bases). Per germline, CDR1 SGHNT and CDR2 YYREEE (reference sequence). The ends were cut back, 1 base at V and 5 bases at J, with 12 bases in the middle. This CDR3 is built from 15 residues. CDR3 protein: CASSLRQAGNEKLFF. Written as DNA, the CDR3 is TGTGCCAGCAGCTTGAGACAGGCTGGAAATGAAAAACTGTTTTTT.

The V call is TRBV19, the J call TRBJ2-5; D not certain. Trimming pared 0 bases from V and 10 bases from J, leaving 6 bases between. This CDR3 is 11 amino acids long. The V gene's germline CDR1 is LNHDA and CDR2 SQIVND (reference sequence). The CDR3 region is CASSIDQVQYF. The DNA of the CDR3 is TGTGCCAGTAGTATAGATCAGGTCCAGTACTTC.

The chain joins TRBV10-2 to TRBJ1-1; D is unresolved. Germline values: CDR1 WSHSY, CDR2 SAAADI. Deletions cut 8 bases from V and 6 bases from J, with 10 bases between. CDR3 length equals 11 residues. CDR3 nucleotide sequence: TGCGCCAGCCTCCGAGCCTCTGAAGCTTTCTTT. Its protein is CASLRASEAFF.

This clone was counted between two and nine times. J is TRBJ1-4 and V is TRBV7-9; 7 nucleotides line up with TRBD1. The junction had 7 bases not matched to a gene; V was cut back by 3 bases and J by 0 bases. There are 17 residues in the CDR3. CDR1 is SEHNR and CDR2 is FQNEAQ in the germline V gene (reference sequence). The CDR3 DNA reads TGTGCCAGCAGCTTCCGATCTGGACAGGCAACTAATGAAAAACTGTTTTTT. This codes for CASSFRSGQATNEKLFF.

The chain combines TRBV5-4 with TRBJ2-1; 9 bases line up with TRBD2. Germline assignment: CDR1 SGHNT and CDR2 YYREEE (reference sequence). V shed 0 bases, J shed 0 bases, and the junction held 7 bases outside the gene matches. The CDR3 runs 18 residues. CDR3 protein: CASSLGASGASSYNEQFF. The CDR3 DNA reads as TGTGCCAGCAGCTTGGGGGCTAGCGGGGCAAGCTCCTACAATGAGCAGTTCTTC.

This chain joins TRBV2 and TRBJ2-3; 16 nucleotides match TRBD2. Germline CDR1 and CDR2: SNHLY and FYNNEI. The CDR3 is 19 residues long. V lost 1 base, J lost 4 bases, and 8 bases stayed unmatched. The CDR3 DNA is TGTGCCAGCAGTGAAGAGGGACTAGCGGGGGGGCCGATGGCAGATACGCAGTATTTT. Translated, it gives CASSEEGLAGGPMADTQYF. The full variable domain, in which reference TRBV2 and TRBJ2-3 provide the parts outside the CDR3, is EPEVTQTPSHQVTQMGQEVILRCVPISNHLYFYWYRQILGQKVEFLVSFYNNEISEKSEIFDDQFSVERPDGSNFTLKIRSTKLEDSAMYFCASSEEGLAGGPMADTQYFGPGTRLTVL.

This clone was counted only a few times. The CDR3 coding sequence is TGTGCCTGGAGTCCTAATCTTGGAAACACCATATATTTT. It encodes CAWSPNLGNTIYF. The chain employs TRBV30 and TRBJ1-3; D is uncertain. The CDR3 loop spans 13 amino acids. V lost 2 bases and J lost 3, with 8 bases in between. CDR1 GTSNPN and CDR2 SVGIG come from the germline V gene (reference sequence).